The sequence of this TCR beta chain was determined in a study of early stage breast cancer tumors. Study results and caveats: Tumors had 2.5 to 3-fold higher T cell density and higher clonality than adjacent normal breast tissue.

The table came from immunoSEQ multiplex PCR; TCRdb's copy has only in-frame clones and leaves some out. Here the sample spans 8,500 to 10,000 clones, about 79% being singletons. The sample holds one count of this clone. What it binds is not known. Deletions cut 2 bases from V and 0 bases from J, with 9 bases between. The length of the CDR3 is 15 residues. In germline, CDR1 is MNHEY, CDR2 SVGAGI. This receptor was taken from a person aged 40-50 years with breast cancer. This chain links TRBV6-5 with TRBJ2-3; unclear D gene. Sequenced sample: normal breast tissue next to the tumor. The DNA for the CDR3 is TGTGCCAGCAGTTACCGGGCGGCAAGCACAGATACGCAGTATTTT. Protein: CASSYRAASTDTQYF.